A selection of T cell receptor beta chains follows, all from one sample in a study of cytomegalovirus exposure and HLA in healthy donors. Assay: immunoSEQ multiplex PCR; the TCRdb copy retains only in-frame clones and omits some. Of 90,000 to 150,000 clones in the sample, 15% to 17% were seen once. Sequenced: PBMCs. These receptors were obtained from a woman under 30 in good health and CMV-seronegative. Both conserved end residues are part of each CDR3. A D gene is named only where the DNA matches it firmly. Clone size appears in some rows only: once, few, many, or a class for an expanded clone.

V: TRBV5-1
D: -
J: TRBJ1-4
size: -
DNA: TGCGCCAGCAGCTTCTTCTGGGGCGCAACTAATGAAAAACTGTTTTTT
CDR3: CASSFFWGATNEKLFF

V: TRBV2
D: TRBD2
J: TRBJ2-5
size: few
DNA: TGTGCCAGCAGTGATTCAGCGGGGGTTAGGACCCAGTACTTC
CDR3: CASSDSAGVRTQYF

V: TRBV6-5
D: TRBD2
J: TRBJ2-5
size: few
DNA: TGTGCCAGCAGTTACGTTAGCGGGAGCGAGACCCAGTACTTC
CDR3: CASSYVSGSETQYF

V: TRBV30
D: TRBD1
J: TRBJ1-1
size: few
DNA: TGTGCCTGGAATGACGGACAGGGAGGCACTGAAGCTTTCTTT
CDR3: CAWNDGQGGTEAFF

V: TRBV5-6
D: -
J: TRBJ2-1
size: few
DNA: TGTGCCAGCAGCTTGCGGGGTCTGGGCAATGAGCAGTTCTTC
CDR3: CASSLRGLGNEQFF

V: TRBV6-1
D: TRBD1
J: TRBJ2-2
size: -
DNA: TGTGCCAGCAGTGCCTACAGGGGGCTGGGGACCGGGGAGCTGTTTTTT
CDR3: CASSAYRGLGTGELFF

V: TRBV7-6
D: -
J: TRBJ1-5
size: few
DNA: TGTGCCAGCAGCTTAGGATCTCGGGGGGCGCGGAATCAGCCCCAGCATTTT
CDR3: CASSLGSRGARNQPQHF

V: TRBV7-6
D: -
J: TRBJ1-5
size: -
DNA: TGTGCCAGCAGCTTAGAATCTTTACTTGGGGGCGGCTCACCCCAGCATTTT
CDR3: CASSLESLLGGGSPQHF

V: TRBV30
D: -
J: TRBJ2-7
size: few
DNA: TGTGCCTGGAGTCTCGCGGGGCCCCAGGGGGAGTACTTC
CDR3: CAWSLAGPQGEYF

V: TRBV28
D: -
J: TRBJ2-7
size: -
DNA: TGTGCCAGCAGAACTGCAGGGGCTCAAGATTACGAGCAGTACTTC
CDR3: CASRTAGAQDYEQYF

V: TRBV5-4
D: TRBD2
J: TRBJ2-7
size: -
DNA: TGTGCCAGCGGTCCCAGGCGGGAGGGCCGGTACGAGCAGTACTTC
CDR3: CASGPRREGRYEQYF

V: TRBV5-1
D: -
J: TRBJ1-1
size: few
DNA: TGCGCCAGCAGCTTGGGGGGGGTTGAAGCTGAAGCTTTCTTT
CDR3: CASSLGGVEAEAFF

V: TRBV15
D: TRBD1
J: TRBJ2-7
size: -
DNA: TGTGCCACCAGCAGGGGAGGGGACAGGGCCTACGAGCAGTACTTC
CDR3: CATSRGGDRAYEQYF

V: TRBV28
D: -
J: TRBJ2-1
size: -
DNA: TGTGCCAGCAGTTTCGAAGACAGTATTTACAATGAGCAGTTCTTC
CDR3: CASSFEDSIYNEQFF

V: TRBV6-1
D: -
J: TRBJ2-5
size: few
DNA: TGTGCCAGCAGTGAAGCCCGGGCTGAGGGAGAGACCCAGTACTTC
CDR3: CASSEARAEGETQYF

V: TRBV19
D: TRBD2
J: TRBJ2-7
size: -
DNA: TGTGCCAGTAGTTCCGGACTAGCGGGAGGGGTGGAGCAGTACTTC
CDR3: CASSSGLAGGVEQYF

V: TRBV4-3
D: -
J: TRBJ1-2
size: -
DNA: TGCGCCAGCAGCCAAGGAGCCCAGGGGCCTGATGGCTACACCTTC
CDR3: CASSQGAQGPDGYTF

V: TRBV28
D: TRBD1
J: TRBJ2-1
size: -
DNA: TGTGCCAGCGAAACGACAGGGGGCTCGGCCCATGAGCAGTTCTTC
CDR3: CASETTGGSAHEQFF

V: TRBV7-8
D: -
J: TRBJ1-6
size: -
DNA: TGTGCCAGCAGCTTAGTGGGGGGTTGGGATTCACCCCTCCACTTT
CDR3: CASSLVGGWDSPLHF

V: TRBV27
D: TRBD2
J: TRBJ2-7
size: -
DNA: TGTGCCAGCAGACCCCCGGGACTCGGGGGGGAGTACGAGCAGTACTTC
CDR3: CASRPPGLGGEYEQYF

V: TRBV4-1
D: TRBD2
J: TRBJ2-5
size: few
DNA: TGCGCCAGCAGCCAATCCCCCGGGACTAGCGGAACCCAGTACTTC
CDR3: CASSQSPGTSGTQYF

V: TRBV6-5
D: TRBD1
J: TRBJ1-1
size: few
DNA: TGTGCCAGCAGTCCCGGTACAGGGGGCACTGAAGCTTTCTTT
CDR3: CASSPGTGGTEAFF

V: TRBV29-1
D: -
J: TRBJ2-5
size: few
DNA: TGCAGCGCCCACCTCGGGACAAGGTTTACCGAGACCCAGTACTTC
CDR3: CSAHLGTRFTETQYF

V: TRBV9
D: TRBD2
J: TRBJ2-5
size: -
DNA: TGTGCCAGCAGCCGAACTAGCGGGGCCCAAGAGACCCAGTACTTC
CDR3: CASSRTSGAQETQYF

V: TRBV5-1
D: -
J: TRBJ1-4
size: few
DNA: TGCGCCAGCAGTTTTCAGGGGTCGGAAAAACTGTTTTTT
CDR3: CASSFQGSEKLFF

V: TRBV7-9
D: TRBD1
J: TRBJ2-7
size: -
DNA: TGTGCCAGCAGCCCCGGGACAGGGTTCCACGAGCAGTACTTC
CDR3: CASSPGTGFHEQYF

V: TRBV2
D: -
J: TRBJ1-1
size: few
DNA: TGTGCCAGCACGGTGAACACTGAAGCTTTCTTT
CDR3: CASTVNTEAFF

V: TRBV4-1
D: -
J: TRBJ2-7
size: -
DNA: TGCGCCAGCAGCAAGCTCTCCTACGAGCAGTACTTC
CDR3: CASSKLSYEQYF

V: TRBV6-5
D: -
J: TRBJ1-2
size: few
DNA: TGTGCCAGCAGTTCGATCTCGGAGTACACCTTC
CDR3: CASSSISEYTF